Listed here are 23 T cell receptor beta chains from one sample, sequenced in a study of blood T cell repertoires in COVID-19. Only in-frame clones appear in the TCRdb table, and some are missing; sequencing was by immunoSEQ multiplex PCR. Altogether 150,000 to 200,000 clones are present, 80% to 90% being singletons, with the ten largest covering approximately 2.1%. The sample taken for sequencing was peripheral blood. These receptors were collected from a man aged 18 to 35 who had recovered from COVID-19.

This chain uses TRBV6-1 with TRBJ1-5; 9 bases are shared with TRBD1. With 1 base clipped from V and 4 bases from J, the junction kept 8 bases outside the gene matches. Germline CDR1 is MNHNS and CDR2 is SASEGT. The CDR3 is 17 amino acids. The CDR3 region is CASSEVLTGGSNQPQHF. For the CDR3, the DNA is TGTGCCAGCAGTGAAGTGTTGACAGGGGGTAGTAATCAGCCCCAGCATTTT.

The V gene is TRBV13, the J gene TRBJ2-7, with D tentatively TRBD1 (6 bases). V gave up 0 bases and J gave up 4 bases, with 7 bases separating them. This CDR3 comprises 13 residues. Germline V lookup: CDR1 PRHDT, CDR2 FYEKMQ (reference sequence). This chain's CDR3 is CASSLGDSYEQYF. DNA of the CDR3: TGTGCCAGCAGCTTAGGGGACAGTTACGAGCAGTACTTC.

J is TRBJ2-1 and V is TRBV27; 9 bases fit TRBD2. Germline values: CDR1 MNHEY, CDR2 SMNVEV (reference sequence). V shed 7 bases, J shed 6 bases, and the junction held 19 bases outside the gene matches. This CDR3 has 18 residues. CDR3 DNA: TGTGCCAGCACCTCAAGGGTAAATTGGACTAGCGTTCCCAATGAGCAGTTCTTC. Translation: CASTSRVNWTSVPNEQFF.

This chain uses TRBV4-3 with TRBJ2-2; 7 positions agree with TRBD1. The length of the CDR3 is 15 residues. The trim removed 4 bases at V and 4 bases at J, leaving 6 bases unmatched. Germline values: CDR1 LGHNA, CDR2 YSLEER. In DNA, the CDR3 is TGCGCCAGCAGCCTAACAGGGGCGGTCACCGGGGAGCTGTTTTTT. This translates into CASSLTGAVTGELFF.

CDR3 protein: CASGSETQYF. The CDR3 DNA reads TGTGCCAGTGGGAGTGAGACCCAGTACTTC. The V call is TRBV19, the J call TRBJ2-5, with D perhaps TRBD2 (5 bases). Deletions cut 8 bases from V and 5 bases from J, with 6 bases between. Germline CDR1 is LNHDA and CDR2 is SQIVND (reference sequence). The CDR3 covers 10 residues. The full variable domain, rest sourced from reference TRBV19 and TRBJ2-5, is DGGITQSPKYLFRKEGQNVTLSCEQNLNHDAMYWYRQDPGQGLRLIYYSQIVNDFQKGDIAEGYSVSREKKESFPLTVTSAQKNPTAFYLCASGSETQYFGPGTRLLVL.

The rearrangement links TRBV6-1 to TRBJ2-7, with TRBD2 as a possible D gene (5 bases). The germline gives CDR1 MNHNS, CDR2 SASEGT. V was pared by 2 bases and J by 3 bases, with 11 bases between. CDR3 length equals 14 residues. The CDR3 loop reads CASSEWTVNYEQYF. The CDR3 DNA reads as TGTGCCAGCAGTGAATGGACTGTAAACTACGAGCAGTACTTC.

The chain carries TRBV5-1 and TRBJ1-6; D is unclear. This CDR3 is 14 amino acids long. Germline V gene sequence: CDR1 SGHRS, CDR2 YFSETQ. Trimming removed 3 bases from V and 5 bases from J, with 9 bases in between. CDR3 protein: CASSSTADNSPLHF. CDR3 coding DNA: TGCGCCAGCAGCTCAACAGCAGATAATTCACCCCTCCACTTT.

The chain links TRBV11-2 to TRBJ2-4, with D possibly being TRBD1 (5 bases). The CDR3 loop spans 13 amino acids. Germline V gene lookup returns CDR1 SGHAT and CDR2 FQNNGV. V lost 3 bases and J 9 bases, leaving 12 bases between the germline ends. This CDR3 is CASSFPGYSIQYF. The CDR3 DNA reads as TGTGCCAGCAGCTTTCCAGGGTATAGCATTCAGTACTTC.

V and J are TRBV3-1 (or the pseudogene TRBV3-2) and TRBJ2-4, with D perhaps matching TRBD2 (6 bases). V lost 4 bases and J lost 1, with 14 bases in between. This CDR3 has 16 amino acids. In germline, CDR1 is LGHDT, CDR2 YNNKEL (reference sequence). The CDR3 reads CASSPEGGRAKNIQYF. The CDR3 nucleotides are TGTGCCAGCAGCCCAGAAGGAGGGAGGGCCAAAAACATTCAGTACTTC.

The V call is TRBV5-4, the J call TRBJ2-1; 8 bases are shared with TRBD2. The V and J ends lost 1 base and 6 bases, in that order; junction bases with no gene match: 6. The CDR3 is 15 amino acids. CDR1 and CDR2 from the germline V gene are SGHNT and YYREEE (reference sequence). CDR3 loop: CASSLPGLDGNEQFF. Written as DNA, the CDR3 is TGTGCCAGCAGCTTGCCGGGACTAGATGGCAATGAGCAGTTCTTC.

The rearrangement links TRBV27 to TRBJ1-1; D may be TRBD1 (5 bases). The CDR3 is 13 residues long. V was shortened by 6 bases and J by 5 bases, with 13 bases between the two germline ends. The germline V gene has CDR1 MNHEY and CDR2 SMNVEV (reference sequence). The CDR3: CASRQVVKTEAFF. CDR3 bases: TGTGCCAGCAGACAGGTTGTCAAAACTGAAGCTTTCTTT.

V gene TRBV27 combines with J gene TRBJ2-7; 10 positions match TRBD1. The trim removed 5 bases at V and 5 bases at J, leaving 15 bases unmatched. Germline V gives CDR1 MNHEY, CDR2 SMNVEV (reference sequence). The CDR3 is made up of 17 amino acids. The CDR3 loop is CASSGGGTGAPRNEQYF. For the CDR3, the DNA is TGTGCCAGCAGTGGAGGCGGGACAGGGGCCCCTAGGAACGAGCAGTACTTC.

V is TRBV19 and J is TRBJ1-2; 9 positions match TRBD1. The J segment lost 4 bases and the V segment lost 5 bases, leaving 8 bases of the junction unmatched. Germline assignment: CDR1 LNHDA and CDR2 SQIVND (reference sequence). This CDR3 is 15 amino acids long. The DNA of the CDR3 is TGTGCCAGTAGTGTACAGGGGGCGCAAGTCTATGGCTACACCTTC. Its protein is CASSVQGAQVYGYTF.

The genes are TRBV9 and TRBJ1-5; 7 bases align to TRBD1. Trimming cost V 3 bases and J 1 base; bases outside gene matches: 1. CDR1 and CDR2 (germline): SGDLS, YYNGEE. The length of the CDR3 is 14 residues. CDR3 sequence reads: CASSGDRSNQPQHF. DNA of the CDR3: TGTGCCAGCAGCGGGGACAGAAGCAATCAGCCCCAGCATTTT.

The rearrangement uses TRBV4-3 and TRBJ2-1; the match to TRBD2 covers 7 bases. This CDR3 spans 16 amino acids. Looked up from germline, CDR1 is LGHNA and CDR2 is YSLEER. V shed 3 bases and J 7 bases; nucleotides not matched to a gene: 12. The CDR3 here is CASSHYRLADENEQFF. The CDR3 DNA is TGCGCCAGCAGCCATTATCGGCTAGCGGACGAGAATGAGCAGTTCTTC.

The rearrangement uses TRBV28 and TRBJ1-5; 9 bases are shared with TRBD1. The CDR3 runs 14 residues. Per germline, CDR1 MDHEN and CDR2 SYDVKM. V trimming: 5 bases; J trimming: 6 bases; junction bases outside the gene matches: 5. The CDR3 DNA reads TGTGCCAGCAGTATAACAGGGGGCCGTCAGCCCCAGCATTTT. It yields the protein CASSITGGRQPQHF.

V and J are TRBV25-1 and TRBJ1-5, with D possibly TRBD1 on 6 matching bases. The CDR3 is made up of 15 amino acids. The V gene lost 3 bases and the J gene lost 3 bases, with 12 bases spanning the gap. Germline V gives CDR1 MGHDK, CDR2 SYGVNS. CDR3 nucleotide sequence: TGTGCCAGCAGTGAGAACGGACAGTTCAATCAGCCCCAGCATTTT. Translation: CASSENGQFNQPQHF.

This chain connects TRBV4-3 to TRBJ2-3; 16 bases map to TRBD2. The CDR3 has 19 amino acids. The V gene's germline CDR1 is LGHNA and CDR2 YSLEER. V shed 4 bases and J 4 bases; nucleotides not matched to a gene: 11. The DNA of the CDR3 is TGCGCCAGCAGCCCAGTCCCGGGACTAGCGGGAGGGACGGCAGATACGCAGTATTTT. Amino acid sequence: CASSPVPGLAGGTADTQYF.

This rearrangement joins TRBV10-3 to TRBJ2-3; weak D call: TRBD2 (6 bases). The CDR3 is made up of 14 amino acids. V was trimmed by 6 bases and J by 4 bases, leaving 14 bases between them. Germline lookup yields CDR1 ENHRY and CDR2 SYGVKD. The CDR3 nucleotides are TGTGCCATCAGGGGTAGCGGCGGGGCAGATACGCAGTATTTT. It is translated as CAIRGSGGADTQYF.

The rearrangement joins TRBV19 to TRBJ2-2, with D maybe TRBD2 (6 bases). The CDR3 is 14 residues long. CDR1 is LNHDA and CDR2 is SQIVND in the germline V gene (reference sequence). V lost 7 bases and J 5 bases, leaving 14 bases between the germline ends. CDR3 sequence (DNA): TGTGCCAGTAACAAGGGACGGGGGACCGGGGAGCTGTTTTTT. Translated: CASNKGRGTGELFF.

The chain recombines TRBV11-2 with TRBJ2-1, with D possibly TRBD1 on 6 matching bases. Trimming left V 2 bases short and J 8 bases short, with 25 bases between. Germline V lookup: CDR1 SGHAT, CDR2 FQNNGV. The CDR3 is 18 amino acids. The CDR3 reads CASSLTSSVNRVGYEQFF. The DNA for the CDR3 is TGTGCCAGCAGCTTAACGTCGTCGGTAAACAGGGTTGGGTATGAGCAGTTCTTC.

The chain combines TRBV18 with TRBJ1-2, with unresolved D. Trimming pared 4 bases from V and 4 bases from J, leaving 19 bases between. The CDR3 totals 16 residues. Germline-derived CDR1 and CDR2 are KGHSH and LQKENI. CDR3 region: CASSRATETLLYGYTF. CDR3 DNA: TGTGCCAGCTCACGTGCAACAGAAACTCTTCTCTATGGCTACACCTTC.

The rearrangement joins TRBV18 to TRBJ2-1, with a tentative D call TRBD2 (6 bases). The CDR3 has 14 residues. Per germline, CDR1 KGHSH and CDR2 LQKENI. V was pared by 3 bases and J by 8 bases, with 14 bases between. The CDR3 region has the DNA TGTGCCAGCTCACCCCTTGGGACTTTCGATGAGCAGTTCTTC. It is translated as CASSPLGTFDEQFF. Full variable domain (outside the CDR3, taken from reference TRBV18 and TRBJ2-1): NAGVMQNPRHLVRRRGQEARLRCSPMKGHSHVYWYRQLPEEGLKFMVYLQKENIIDESGMPKERFSAEFPKEGPSILRIQQVVRGDSAAYFCASSPLGTFDEQFFGPGTRLTVL.